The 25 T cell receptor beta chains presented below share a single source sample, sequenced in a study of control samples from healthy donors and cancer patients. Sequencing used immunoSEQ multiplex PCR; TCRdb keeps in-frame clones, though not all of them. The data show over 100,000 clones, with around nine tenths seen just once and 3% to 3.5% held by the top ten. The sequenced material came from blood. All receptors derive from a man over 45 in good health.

CDR3 residues: CASSGVRGKLFF. DNA of the CDR3: TGTGCCAGCAGCGGGGTACGGGGGAAACTGTTTTTT. The V call is TRBV27, the J call TRBJ1-4; D possibly corresponds to TRBD1 (5 bases). V was shortened by 6 bases and J by 11 bases, with 13 bases between the two germline ends. The CDR3 loop spans 12 amino acids. Germline CDR1 is MNHEY and CDR2 is SMNVEV (reference sequence).

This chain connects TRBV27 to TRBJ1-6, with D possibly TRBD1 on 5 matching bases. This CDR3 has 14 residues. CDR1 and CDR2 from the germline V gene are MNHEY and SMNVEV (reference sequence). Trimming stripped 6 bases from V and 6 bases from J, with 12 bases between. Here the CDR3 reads CASRDKEPNSPLHF. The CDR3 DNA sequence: TGTGCCAGCAGGGACAAGGAACCTAATTCACCCCTCCACTTT.

In nucleotides, the CDR3 is TGTGCCTGGAGTGTAATAGGGGGCACAGATACGCAGTATTTT. It translates to CAWSVIGGTDTQYF. The rearrangement uses TRBV30 and TRBJ2-3; a weak D match, TRBD1 (5 bases). There are 14 residues in the CDR3. V was pared by 0 bases and J by 1 base, with 8 bases between. CDR1 GTSNPN and CDR2 SVGIG come from the germline V gene (reference sequence).

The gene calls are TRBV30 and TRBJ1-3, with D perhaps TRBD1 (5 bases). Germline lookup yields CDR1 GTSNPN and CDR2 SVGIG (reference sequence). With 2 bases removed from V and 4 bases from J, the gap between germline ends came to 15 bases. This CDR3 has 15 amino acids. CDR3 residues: CAWSQTAASGNTIYF. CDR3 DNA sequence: TGTGCCTGGAGTCAGACAGCCGCCTCCGGAAACACCATATATTTT.

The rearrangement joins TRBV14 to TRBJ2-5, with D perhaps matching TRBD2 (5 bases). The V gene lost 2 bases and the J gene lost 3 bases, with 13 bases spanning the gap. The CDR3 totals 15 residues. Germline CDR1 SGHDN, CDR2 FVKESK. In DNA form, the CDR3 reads TGTGCCAGCAGCCAATGGCGGACTTCTGAAGAGACCCAGTACTTC. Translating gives CASSQWRTSEETQYF.

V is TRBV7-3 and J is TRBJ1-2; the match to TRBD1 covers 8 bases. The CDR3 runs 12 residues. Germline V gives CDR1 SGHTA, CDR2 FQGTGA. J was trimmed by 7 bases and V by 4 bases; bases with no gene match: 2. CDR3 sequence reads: CASSSDRGGYTF. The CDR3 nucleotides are TGTGCCAGCAGCTCCGACAGGGGTGGCTACACCTTC.

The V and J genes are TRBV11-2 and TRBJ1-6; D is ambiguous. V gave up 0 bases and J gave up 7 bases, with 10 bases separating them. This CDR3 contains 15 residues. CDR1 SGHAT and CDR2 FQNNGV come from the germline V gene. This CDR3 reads CASSLDLSFNSPLHF. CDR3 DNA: TGTGCCAGCAGCTTAGATCTCAGCTTCAATTCACCCCTCCACTTT.

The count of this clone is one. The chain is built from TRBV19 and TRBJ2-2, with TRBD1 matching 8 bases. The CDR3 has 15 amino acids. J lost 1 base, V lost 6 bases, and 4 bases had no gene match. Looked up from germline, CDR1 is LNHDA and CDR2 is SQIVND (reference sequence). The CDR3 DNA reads TGTGCCAGTAGCACGACAGGGGAGAACACCGGGGAGCTGTTTTTT. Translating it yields CASSTTGENTGELFF.

CDR3 protein: CASSLLGKGGRSYEQYF. The CDR3 DNA follows: TGTGCCAGCAGTTTATTAGGAAAGGGGGGGCGAAGCTACGAGCAGTACTTC. V gene TRBV28 combines with J gene TRBJ2-7; TRBD2 might be the D (7 bases). In germline, CDR1 is MDHEN, CDR2 SYDVKM. There are 17 residues in the CDR3. V lost 1 base to trimming and J lost 3 bases, with 19 bases between them.

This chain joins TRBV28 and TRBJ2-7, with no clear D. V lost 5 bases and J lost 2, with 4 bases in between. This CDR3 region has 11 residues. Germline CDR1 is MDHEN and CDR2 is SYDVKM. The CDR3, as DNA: TGTGCCAGCAGTACCACCTACGAGCAGTACTTC. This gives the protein CASSTTYEQYF.

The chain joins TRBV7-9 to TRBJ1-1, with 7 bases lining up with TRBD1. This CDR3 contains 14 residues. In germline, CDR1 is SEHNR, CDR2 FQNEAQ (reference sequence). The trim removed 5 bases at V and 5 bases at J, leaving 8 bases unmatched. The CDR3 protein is CASSDYQGGTEAFF. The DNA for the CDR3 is TGTGCCAGCAGCGACTATCAGGGGGGGACTGAAGCTTTCTTT.

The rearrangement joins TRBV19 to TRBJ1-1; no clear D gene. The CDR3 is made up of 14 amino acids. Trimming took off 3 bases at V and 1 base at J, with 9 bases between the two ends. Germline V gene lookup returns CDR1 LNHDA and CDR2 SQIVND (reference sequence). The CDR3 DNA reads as TGTGCCAGTAGTATTGGCCCCGGGAACACTGAAGCTTTCTTT. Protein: CASSIGPGNTEAFF. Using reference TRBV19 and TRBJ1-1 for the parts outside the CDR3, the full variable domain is DGGITQSPKYLFRKEGQNVTLSCEQNLNHDAMYWYRQDPGQGLRLIYYSQIVNDFQKGDIAEGYSVSREKKESFPLTVTSAQKNPTAFYLCASSIGPGNTEAFFGQGTRLTVV.

The CDR3 protein is CASKTGAGNTIYF. Here the CDR3 DNA reads TGTGCCTCCAAGACAGGGGCTGGAAACACCATATATTTT. This chain uses TRBV30 with TRBJ1-3, with TRBD1 identical over 8 bases. The germline gives CDR1 GTSNPN, CDR2 SVGIG (reference sequence). This CDR3 region has 13 residues. The V segment lost 7 bases and the J segment 2 bases; nucleotides outside the gene matches: 4.

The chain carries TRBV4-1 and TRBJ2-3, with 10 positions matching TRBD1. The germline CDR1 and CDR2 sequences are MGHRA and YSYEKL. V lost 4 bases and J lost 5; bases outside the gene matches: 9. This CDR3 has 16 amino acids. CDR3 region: CASSLSGTGEVDTQYF. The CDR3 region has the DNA TGCGCCAGCAGCCTCTCCGGGACAGGGGAAGTAGATACGCAGTATTTT.

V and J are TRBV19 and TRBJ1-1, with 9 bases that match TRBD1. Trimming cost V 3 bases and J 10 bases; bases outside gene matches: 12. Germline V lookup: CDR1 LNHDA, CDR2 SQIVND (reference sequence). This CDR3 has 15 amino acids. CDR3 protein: CASSMPTGGRTAAFF. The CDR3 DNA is TGTGCCAGTAGTATGCCGACAGGGGGGCGGACGGCAGCTTTCTTT.

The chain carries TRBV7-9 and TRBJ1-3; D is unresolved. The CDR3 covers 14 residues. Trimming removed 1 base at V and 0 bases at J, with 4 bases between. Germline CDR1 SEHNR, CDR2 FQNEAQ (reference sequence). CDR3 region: CASSLDSSGNTIYF. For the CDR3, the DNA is TGTGCCAGCAGCTTAGACAGCTCTGGAAACACCATATATTTT.

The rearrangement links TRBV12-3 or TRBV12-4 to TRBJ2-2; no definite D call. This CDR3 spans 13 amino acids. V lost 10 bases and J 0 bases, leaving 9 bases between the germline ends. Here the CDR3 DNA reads TGTGCCAACCAGGCGACGAACACCGGGGAGCTGTTTTTT. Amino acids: CANQATNTGELFF.

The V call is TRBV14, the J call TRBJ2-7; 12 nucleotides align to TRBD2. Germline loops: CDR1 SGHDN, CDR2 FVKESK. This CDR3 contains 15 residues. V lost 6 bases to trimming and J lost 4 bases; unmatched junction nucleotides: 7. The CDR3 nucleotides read TGTGCCAGCAGTCCAAGACTAGCGGGGGATTACGAGCAGTACTTC. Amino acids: CASSPRLAGDYEQYF.

CDR3 region: CASRGWYNEQFF. The CDR3 DNA is TGTGCCAGCAGGGGATGGTACAATGAGCAGTTCTTC. The rearrangement joins TRBV7-2 to TRBJ2-1, with D unresolved. The V gene's germline CDR1 is SGHTA and CDR2 FQGNSA. The CDR3 is 12 residues long. The V gene lost 6 bases and the J gene lost 4 bases, with 7 bases spanning the gap.

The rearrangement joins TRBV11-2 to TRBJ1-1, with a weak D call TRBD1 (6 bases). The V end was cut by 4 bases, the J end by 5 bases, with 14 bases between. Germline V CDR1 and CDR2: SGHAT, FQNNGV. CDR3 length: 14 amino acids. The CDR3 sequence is CASSWRGGQTEAFF. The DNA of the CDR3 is TGTGCCAGCAGCTGGAGAGGCGGACAGACTGAAGCTTTCTTT. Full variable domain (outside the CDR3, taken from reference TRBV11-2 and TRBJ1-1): EAGVAQSPRYKIIEKRQSVAFWCNPISGHATLYWYQQILGQGPKLLIQFQNNGVVDDSQLPKDRFSAERLKGVDSTLKIQPAKLEDSAVYLCASSWRGGQTEAFFGQGTRLTVV.

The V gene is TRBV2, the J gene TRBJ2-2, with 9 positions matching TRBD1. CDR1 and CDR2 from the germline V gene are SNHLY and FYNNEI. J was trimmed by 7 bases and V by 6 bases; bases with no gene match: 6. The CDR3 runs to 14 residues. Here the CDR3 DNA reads TGTGCCAGCAGGGGCAGGACAGGGGACGGGGAGCTGTTTTTT. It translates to CASRGRTGDGELFF.

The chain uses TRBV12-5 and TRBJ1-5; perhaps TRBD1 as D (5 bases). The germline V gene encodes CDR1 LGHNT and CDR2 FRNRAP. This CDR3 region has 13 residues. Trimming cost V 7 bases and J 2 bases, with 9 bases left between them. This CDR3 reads CASAAGRNQPQHF. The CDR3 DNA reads TGTGCTAGTGCCGCGGGGCGCAATCAGCCCCAGCATTTT.

Written as DNA, the CDR3 is TGCGCCAGCAGCCAACTTAGTAGCACAGATACGCAGTATTTT. This codes for CASSQLSSTDTQYF. The J gene is TRBJ2-3, the V gene TRBV5-1; D remains ambiguous. The V and J ends lost 4 bases and 0 bases respectively, with 9 bases between them. This CDR3 has 14 amino acids. CDR1 is SGHRS and CDR2 is YFSETQ in the germline V gene. The complete variable domain, with remaining parts taken from reference TRBV5-1 and TRBJ2-3, reads KAGVTQTPRYLIKTRGQQVTLSCSPISGHRSVSWYQQTPGQGLQFLFEYFSETQRNKGNFPGRFSGRQFSNSRSEMNVSTLELGDSALYLCASSQLSSTDTQYFGPGTRLTVL.

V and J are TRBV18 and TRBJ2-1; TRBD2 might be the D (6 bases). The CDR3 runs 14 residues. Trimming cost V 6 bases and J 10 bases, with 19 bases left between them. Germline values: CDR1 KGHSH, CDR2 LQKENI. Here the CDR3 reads CASSPREMSVEQFF. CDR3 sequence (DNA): TGTGCCAGCTCCCCTCGGGAGATGAGTGTAGAGCAGTTCTTC. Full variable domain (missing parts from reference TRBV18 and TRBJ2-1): NAGVMQNPRHLVRRRGQEARLRCSPMKGHSHVYWYRQLPEEGLKFMVYLQKENIIDESGMPKERFSAEFPKEGPSILRIQQVVRGDSAAYFCASSPREMSVEQFFGPGTRLTVL.

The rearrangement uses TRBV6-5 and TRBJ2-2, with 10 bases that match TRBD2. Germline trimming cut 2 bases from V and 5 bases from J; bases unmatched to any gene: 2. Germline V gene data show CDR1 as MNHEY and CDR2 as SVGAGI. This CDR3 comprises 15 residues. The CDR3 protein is CASSYGAGGTGELFF. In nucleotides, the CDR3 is TGTGCCAGCAGTTACGGAGCGGGGGGGACCGGGGAGCTGTTTTTT.